This is a list of T cell receptor beta chains from one sample in a study of OX40 agonist ivuxolimab in advanced cancers. The method was immunoSEQ multiplex PCR; TCRdb's version includes in-frame clones alone and lacks a portion of them. The sample lists over 30,000 clones, around 83% seen once, with about 2% in the top ten. The sequenced sample was CD4+ or CD8+ T cells sorted from blood, obtained in a trial of the OX40 agonist ivuxolimab. The receptors come from an adult with an advanced solid tumor such as melanoma, head and neck, liver or kidney cancer. The CDR3 runs from the conserved cysteine through the conserved F or W. The order of the fields is CDR3 length, J gene, D gene, clone size, V gene, CDR3 protein, CDR3 DNA. A D gene is named only where the DNA matches it firmly. Clone sizes are given selectively: once, few, many, or a class where the clone is expanded.

>16|TRBJ2-3|TRBD2|few|TRBV19
CASSPGTSGRVDTQYF
TGTGCCAGTAGTCCCGGGACTAGCGGGAGAGTAGATACGCAGTATTTT
>13|TRBJ2-7|NA|NA|TRBV12-5
CASGNQGIGEQYF
TGTGCTAGTGGTAACCAGGGGATCGGCGAGCAGTACTTC
>19|TRBJ2-6|NA|NA|TRBV4-2
CASSQDIDRWRPGANVLTF
TGTGCCAGCAGCCAAGATATAGACAGGTGGCGACCCGGGGCCAACGTCCTGACTTTC
>11|TRBJ2-1|NA|NA|TRBV20-1
CSARGDNEQFF
TGCAGTGCTAGAGGGGACAATGAGCAGTTCTTC
>15|TRBJ1-1|NA|few|TRBV7-8
CASSPLRGFVTEAFF
TGTGCCAGCAGCCCGCTAAGGGGTTTCGTCACTGAAGCTTTCTTT
>14|TRBJ2-7|NA|NA|TRBV28
CASRPRQQVYEQYF
TGTGCCAGCAGGCCCCGACAGCAAGTCTACGAGCAGTACTTC
>15|TRBJ2-2|NA|NA|TRBV29-1
CSATERSPGVGELFF
TGCAGCGCTACTGAGCGGTCCCCGGGGGTAGGGGAGCTGTTTTTT
>15|TRBJ2-2|NA|NA|TRBV6-1
CASSLETANTGELFF
TGTGCCAGCAGTCTCGAGACAGCGAACACCGGGGAGCTGTTTTTT
>17|TRBJ1-6|TRBD1|NA|TRBV5-5
CASSGGLFGTGVVPLHF
TGTGCCAGCAGCGGCGGTCTTTTCGGGACAGGGGTTGTGCCCCTCCACTTT
>15|TRBJ2-1|NA|NA|TRBV19
CASSPSGGTNNEQFF
TGTGCCAGTAGTCCTTCTGGCGGGACGAACAATGAGCAGTTCTTC
>17|TRBJ2-7|TRBD1|NA|TRBV28
CASSSPGQGAFPYEQYF
TGTGCCAGCAGTTCTCCGGGACAGGGGGCCTTTCCCTACGAGCAGTACTTC
>15|TRBJ1-3|NA|NA|TRBV5-1
CASSLGGRSGNIIYF
TGCGCCAGCAGCTTGGGAGGACGCTCTGGAAACATCATATATTTT
>11|TRBJ1-1|NA|NA|TRBV28
CASRDGYEAFF
TGTGCCAGCAGGGACGGATATGAAGCTTTCTTT
>16|TRBJ2-7|TRBD1|once|TRBV5-6
CASSLVGTGGAYEQYF
TGTGCCAGCAGCTTGGTGGGGACAGGGGGCGCCTACGAGCAGTACTTC
>15|TRBJ2-5|NA|few|TRBV6-5
CASSYSPGSGDTQYF
TGTGCCAGCAGTTACTCACCGGGGTCAGGAGACACCCAGTACTTC
>13|TRBJ1-2|NA|few|TRBV11-2
CASSLGPNYGYTF
TGTGCCAGTTCCTTAGGTCCTAACTATGGCTACACCTTC
>13|TRBJ1-3|NA|once|TRBV19
CASSISIGNTIYF
TGTGCCAGTAGTATTTCTATTGGAAACACCATATATTTT
>13|TRBJ1-3|NA|NA|TRBV18
CASSPLDDSAIYF
TGTGCCAGCTCCCCTCTCGACGACAGCGCCATATATTTT
>15|TRBJ2-4|TRBD1|few|TRBV6-1
CASREGTGGKNIQYF
TGTGCCAGCAGGGAGGGGACAGGGGGAAAAAACATTCAGTACTTC
>15|TRBJ1-1|NA|NA|TRBV25-1
CASSAAGPRDTEAFF
TGTGCCAGCAGTGCCGCCGGCCCCCGGGACACTGAAGCTTTCTTT
>17|TRBJ1-3|NA|once|TRBV27
CASSPHSQGSSGNTIYF
TGTGCCAGCAGTCCGCACAGTCAGGGAAGTTCTGGAAACACCATATATTTT
>15|TRBJ1-5|NA|NA|TRBV6-1
CASSETYYSNQPQHF
TGTGCCAGCAGTGAAACGTACTATAGCAATCAGCCCCAGCATTTT
>15|TRBJ2-3|NA|NA|TRBV7-3
CASSRGKPGTDTQYF
TGTGCCAGCAGCCGCGGTAAGCCAGGCACAGATACGCAGTATTTT